This TCR beta chain came from a study of blood T cell repertoires in COVID-19. V was pared by 0 bases and J by 7 bases, with 13 bases between. Germline assignment: CDR1 GTSNPN and CDR2 SVGIG (reference sequence). This CDR3 spans 15 amino acids. This clone was picked up a small number of times. The table came from immunoSEQ multiplex PCR; TCRdb's copy has only in-frame clones and leaves some out. This table holds over 13,000 clones, 90% found once. The specimen sequenced was peripheral blood. V is TRBV30 and J is TRBJ1-6; the D is unclear. The sequence derives from a human donor in a cohort sampled during active COVID-19. DNA for the CDR3: TGTGCCTGGAGTGTCCTCTCGGGGAGAAATTCACCCCTCCACTTT. Protein sequence: CAWSVLSGRNSPLHF.